The next 17 T cell receptor beta chains were all read from a single sample in a study of T-cell memory formation after mild COVID-19. MiXCR was run by TCRdb on the 5' RACE reads, yielding one entry per CDR3 protein. The table records hundreds of thousands of distinct CDR3 sequences, about a fifth of them present only once. Sequencing was done on a sample of PBMCs or a T cell subset sorted from them (not recorded which). These receptors all come from an adult woman who had mild COVID-19 (a few samples of this study predate the infection). Cell type and time point are not known.

This clonotype turned up a few times. V and J are TRBV5-1 and TRBJ1-5; D gene ambiguous. V lost 4 bases and J 1 base, leaving 9 bases between the germline ends. CDR1 is SGHRS and CDR2 is YFSETQ in the germline V gene. This CDR3 has 14 amino acids. The CDR3 DNA is TGCGCCAGCAGCCCCGAACACAGCAATCAGCCCCAGCATTTT. Translation: CASSPEHSNQPQHF.

This clonotype occurred a few times. The J gene is TRBJ2-1, the V gene TRBV11-2; D is unresolved. The CDR3 runs to 15 residues. From germline, CDR1 is SGHAT and CDR2 FQNNGV. V gave up 5 bases and J gave up 0 bases, with 11 bases separating them. In nucleotides, the CDR3 is TGTGCCAGCAGCCGCTCGGCCTCCTCCTACAATGAGCAGTTCTTC. Translating it yields CASSRSASSYNEQFF.

This clonotype was counted a few times. The chain is built from TRBV6-1 and TRBJ1-2; 9 nucleotides align to TRBD1. V was clipped by 1 base and J by 6 bases; unmatched bases: 6. The CDR3 spans 15 residues. Per germline, CDR1 MNHNS and CDR2 SASEGT. CDR3 residues: CASSEGDRVRNGYTF. The DNA for the CDR3 is TGTGCCAGCAGTGAAGGGGACAGGGTAAGGAATGGCTACACCTTC.

In this sample, this clonotype turned up a few times. V and J are TRBV5-4 and TRBJ2-3; D may correspond to TRBD1 or TRBD2 (6 bases each). V was clipped by 4 bases and J by 0 bases, with 15 bases between them. CDR1 is SGHNT and CDR2 is YYREEE in the germline V gene (reference sequence). This CDR3 is 16 amino acids long. Here the CDR3 DNA reads TGTGCCAGCAGCGGGGCCCAGGGGACTAGCACAGATACGCAGTATTTT. The encoded protein is CASSGAQGTSTDTQYF.

This rearrangement joins TRBV12-3 or TRBV12-4 to TRBJ2-5; D gene ambiguous. The CDR3 length is 14 residues. V was trimmed by 2 bases and J by 3 bases, leaving 10 bases between them. The CDR3: CASSLMRGKETQYF. The DNA of the CDR3 is TGTGCCAGCAGTTTAATGCGTGGGAAAGAGACCCAGTACTTC.

The rearrangement joins TRBV4-1 to TRBJ2-5; D possibly corresponds to TRBD2 (7 bases). This CDR3 has 18 amino acids. The germline V and J ends were trimmed by 4 bases and 4 bases, with 25 bases remaining between them. Germline V gene lookup returns CDR1 MGHRA and CDR2 YSYEKL. In nucleotides, the CDR3 is TGCGCCAGCAGCCCTAGGGGGGGAGGAGCGGGGACACTAGAGACCCAGTACTTC. Translation gives CASSPRGGGAGTLETQYF.

The chain recombines TRBV11-2 with TRBJ2-3, with TRBD1 as a possible D gene (6 bases). The CDR3 is made up of 12 amino acids. Germline CDR1 reads SGHAT; CDR2 reads FQNNGV. Deletions cut 1 base from V and 11 bases from J, with 10 bases between. The CDR3 region has the DNA TGTGCCAGCAGCTTAGCGCCGGGACAGCAGTATTTT. Protein: CASSLAPGQQYF.

The V and J genes are TRBV5-1 and TRBJ1-1; D gene ambiguous. Germline lookup yields CDR1 SGHRS and CDR2 YFSETQ. V was pared by 0 bases and J by 2 bases, with 11 bases between. The CDR3 contains 15 residues. The CDR3 region has the DNA TGCGCCAGCAGCTTGGTGGCGGCACCAAACACTGAAGCTTTCTTT. Translated: CASSLVAAPNTEAFF. The variable domain in full, with the rest retrieved from reference TRBV5-1 and TRBJ1-1, is KAGVTQTPRYLIKTRGQQVTLSCSPISGHRSVSWYQQTPGQGLQFLFEYFSETQRNKGNFPGRFSGRQFSNSRSEMNVSTLELGDSALYLCASSLVAAPNTEAFFGQGTRLTVV.

This chain links TRBV7-3 with TRBJ2-2; 8 nucleotides match TRBD1. The CDR3 extends over 15 amino acids. Trimming cost V 6 bases and J 3 bases; bases outside gene matches: 6. CDR1 SGHTA and CDR2 FQGTGA come from the germline V gene. The CDR3 is CASRATGAYTGELFF. CDR3 nucleotide sequence: TGTGCCAGCAGAGCGACAGGGGCTTACACCGGGGAGCTGTTTTTT.

This clonotype was seen only a few times. J is TRBJ2-7 and V is TRBV7-6, with a tentative D call TRBD1 (6 bases). Per the germline V gene, CDR1 is SGHVS and CDR2 is FNYEAQ. The CDR3 runs 13 residues. Trimming pared 5 bases from V and 13 bases from J, leaving 21 bases between. The CDR3 is CASSPSEQGSAYF. The CDR3 region has the DNA TGTGCCAGCAGCCCGTCCGAACAGGGTTCAGCTTACTTC.

This clonotype came up a few times. This chain connects TRBV7-9 to TRBJ1-2, with 7 bases aligning to TRBD1. The CDR3 spans 15 residues. V was clipped by 7 bases and J by 4 bases; unmatched bases: 12. Germline V gene lookup returns CDR1 SEHNR and CDR2 FQNEAQ (reference sequence). The CDR3 sequence: CASTKSGGVPYGYTF. CDR3 coding DNA: TGTGCCAGCACGAAGTCAGGGGGGGTCCCCTATGGCTACACCTTC.

The gene calls are TRBV4-1 and TRBJ1-1, with 7 bases aligning to TRBD1. Germline assignment: CDR1 MGHRA and CDR2 YSYEKL. The CDR3 extends over 15 amino acids. The V segment lost 4 bases and the J segment 0 bases; nucleotides outside the gene matches: 5. DNA for the CDR3: TGCGCCAGCAGCCGAGGACAGGTTCTGAACACTGAAGCTTTCTTT. Its protein product is CASSRGQVLNTEAFF.

The sample holds a few counts of this clonotype. This sequence joins TRBV7-3 and TRBJ1-1; 9 nucleotides match TRBD1. Unmatched junction bases numbered 7, after V lost 4 bases and J lost 4 bases. The germline V gene has CDR1 SGHTA and CDR2 FQGTGA. CDR3 length: 15 residues. The CDR3 DNA follows: TGTGCCAGCAGCTCCCAAGGGACAGGGCCCACTGAAGCTTTCTTT. It is translated as CASSSQGTGPTEAFF.

The chain combines TRBV30 with TRBJ2-7; 8 bases map to TRBD1. Germline CDR1 reads GTSNPN; CDR2 reads SVGIG (reference sequence). The CDR3 spans 13 residues. V trimming: 2 bases; J trimming: 3 bases; junction bases outside the gene matches: 3. The CDR3, as DNA: TGTGCCTGGAGTTCGGACAGGGTCTACGAGCAGTACTTC. Translated: CAWSSDRVYEQYF. The whole variable domain, remainder taken from reference TRBV30 and TRBJ2-7, is SQTIHQWPATLVQPVGSPLSLECTVEGTSNPNLYWYRQAAGRGLQLLFYSVGIGQISSEVPQNLSASRPQDRQFILSSKKLLLSDSGFYLCAWSSDRVYEQYFGPGTRLTVT.

V is TRBV3-1 and J is TRBJ2-5, with 10 bases fitting TRBD1. The CDR3 covers 17 residues. Per germline, CDR1 LGHDT and CDR2 YNNKEL (reference sequence). The J segment lost 7 bases and the V segment lost 4 bases, leaving 15 bases of the junction unmatched. CDR3 nucleotide sequence: TGTGCCAGCAGCCTCCAGATGGGACAGGGGTCGGCAGGGACCCAGTACTTC. Translating it yields CASSLQMGQGSAGTQYF.

The V gene is TRBV5-1, the J gene TRBJ2-7; possibly TRBD1 or TRBD2 for D (5 bases each). CDR3 size: 15 residues. Germline V lookup: CDR1 SGHRS, CDR2 YFSETQ. The germline V and J ends were trimmed by 3 bases and 0 bases, with 13 bases remaining between them. The CDR3, as DNA: TGCGCCAGCAGCTGGGCCCCCGGGACCTCCTACGAGCAGTACTTC. Protein product: CASSWAPGTSYEQYF.

This clonotype was picked up a small number of times. This chain connects TRBV20-1 to TRBJ2-5; 8 bases fit TRBD1. Germline V CDR1 and CDR2: DFQATT, SNEGSKA (reference sequence). Trimming at V came to 6 bases and at J to 3 bases, leaving 3 bases not matched to a gene. The length of the CDR3 is 12 residues. CDR3 sequence: CSAMGQEETQYF. The CDR3 coding sequence is TGCAGTGCAATGGGACAGGAAGAGACCCAGTACTTC.